Given below is one T cell receptor beta chain in context. This clone has just one count. This receptor's antigen is unknown. Base-call qualities are not available, and no considerably larger clone is one nucleotide away. Trimming takes 1 base off V and 7 bases off J; junction bases not matched to a gene: 5. The germline V gene (reference sequence) supplies CDR1 GTSNPN and CDR2 SVGIG. The cysteine opens and the phenylalanine closes a CDR3 of 14 amino acids. Only CDR3 DNA remains: 42 bases, in frame from the first base. These data originate in a study of blood T cell repertoires in COVID-19 (dated by TCRdb to 2018 to 2020). The study in broad terms: Collaborator samples came from the United States, Italy and Spain and covered acute and convalescent phases of COVID-19. The repertoires were released in a freely available public database meant as a resource for research on the immune response to SARS-CoV-2. The dataset comprised deeply sampled blood TCRbeta repertoires from subjects exposed to, actively infected with, or recovered from COVID-19. Sample metadata almost always included a de-identified subject ID, COVID-19 status, age in years and sex. The samples were drawn from two sources: the first 160 participants of the ongoing ImmuneRACE study, and approximately 1,300 subjects contributed by 6 global collaborators. Where available, HLA class I and class II types were obtained from metadata supplied by the sample provider rather than from assay-based typing. The material from the prospective study consisted of cDNA or gDNA derived from T cells, B-cell-depleted T cells, or PBMCs. On the study overall, not on this receptor specifically: The amount of clinical and demographic metadata varied by source and participant and was provided uncurated.

Enrolling through a virtual design, the prospective study's participants ranged in age from roughly 18 to 100 years and lived across roughly 24 United States geographic areas. In the prospective study, participants were assigned to cohorts based on the clinical history participants reported in a screening survey and a study questionnaire. In the prospective study, mobile phlebotomists collected whole blood, serum and a nasopharyngeal or oropharyngeal swab from each participant. Additional blood draws and questionnaires over an approximately 2-month period could optionally be provided by prospective study participants. Prospective study blood samples were shipped either frozen or at room temperature before DNA extraction. TCRbeta CDR3 regions were amplified from genomic DNA by means of the immunoSEQ Assay, a bias-controlled multiplex PCR. Concerning the study's data processing: Nucleated cell counts per sample were estimated from amplification of reference gene primers within the assay. Sequence reads were collapsed and filtered to measure the absolute abundance of every unique TCRbeta CDR3 rearrangement. For each sample, productive Simpson clonality was calculated as the square root of Simpson's diversity index across productive rearrangements. In its TCRdb copy, this immuneACCESS table keeps in-frame sequences only and misses some clones. Where compared with another copy, unresolved V genes explain less than half of these, and the others have no known cause. V and J calls and clone size are given by that table; D and trimming were obtained from the DNA. Here the sample has roughly 430,000 clones; approximately 85% occur a single time. The ten largest clones capture more than 2% of the sample.

This TCR derives from a woman aged 40 to 50 with acute COVID-19. Sequencing was carried out using PBMCs or T cells enriched from blood (not recorded which). The chain is made from TRBV30 and TRBJ1-4; 8 bases in the middle match TRBD1. The CDR3 region reads CAWSGRGQGEKLFF. The DNA is as follows: TGTGCCTGGAGTGGCAGAGGACAGGGTGAAAAACTGTTTTTT.